Listed below are T cell receptor beta chains from one sample, sequenced in a study of blood T cell repertoires in COVID-19. The method was immunoSEQ multiplex PCR; TCRdb's version includes in-frame clones alone and lacks a portion of them. This sample has under 250,000 clones, with about four fifths found just once. Material: PBMCs or T cells enriched from blood (not recorded which). Receptors were obtained from a woman aged 45-65 years with acute COVID-19. CDR3s include the opening cysteine and the closing phenylalanine or tryptophan. The D gene is left open where the match is weak. Some rows have no size entry. The others give once, few or many, or a class for an expanded clone.

size	D	V	J	CDR3	DNA
NA	NA	TRBV5-6	TRBJ2-3	CASSFGIGGGFSTDTQYF	TGTGCCAGCAGCTTTGGAATTGGTGGGGGGTTTAGCACAGATACGCAGTATTTT
NA	TRBD2	TRBV6-2/TRBV6-3	TRBJ2-1	CASSLGLAGHNEQFF	TGTGCCAGCAGCTTAGGACTAGCGGGACACAATGAGCAGTTCTTC
NA	TRBD1	TRBV11-2	TRBJ2-7	CASSLWFSAGGSYEQYF	TGTGCCAGCAGCTTGTGGTTCAGCGCAGGGGGCTCCTACGAGCAGTACTTC
NA	NA	TRBV24-1	TRBJ2-1	CATSTGARSDYNEQFF	TGTGCCACCAGTACGGGAGCGAGGTCGGATTACAATGAGCAGTTCTTC
once	TRBD1	TRBV18	TRBJ2-3	CASSQLTGGSVSTDTQYF	TGTGCCAGCTCACAACTTACAGGGGGATCCGTTAGCACAGATACGCAGTATTTT
NA	NA	TRBV28	TRBJ1-5	CASSLGGSVFSNQPQHF	TGTGCCAGCAGTTTAGGAGGTTCAGTTTTTAGCAATCAGCCCCAGCATTTT
NA	NA	TRBV4-3	TRBJ2-3	CASSQDSPGVGDTQYF	TGCGCCAGCAGCCAAGATTCCCCGGGAGTTGGGGATACGCAGTATTTT
NA	TRBD1	TRBV3-1/TRBV3-2	TRBJ2-7	CASSLQGAREQYF	TGTGCCAGCAGCCTTCAGGGGGCGCGGGAGCAGTACTTC
NA	NA	TRBV7-2	TRBJ2-7	CASSLVQGGYEQYF	TGTGCCAGCAGCTTAGTCCAGGGTGGATACGAGCAGTACTTC
NA	NA	TRBV6-2/TRBV6-3	TRBJ2-7	CASSYSLRQDEQYF	TGTGCCAGCAGTTACTCCCTGCGCCAAGACGAGCAGTACTTC
NA	TRBD2	TRBV7-2	TRBJ2-1	CASSLGLAGALGKQFF	TGTGCCAGCAGCTTAGGACTAGCGGGGGCCCTCGGGAAGCAGTTCTTC
NA	NA	TRBV11-2	TRBJ2-6	CASSLDRAGANVLTF	TGTGCCAGCAGCTTAGACAGGGCTGGGGCCAACGTCCTGACTTTC
NA	NA	TRBV6-5	TRBJ1-5	CASISARGQPQHF	TGTGCCAGCATTTCGGCCAGGGGTCAGCCCCAGCATTTT
NA	NA	TRBV18	TRBJ2-3	CASSRSGQSDTQYF	TGTGCCAGCTCACGATCTGGTCAGTCAGATACGCAGTATTTT
NA	NA	TRBV30	TRBJ2-7	CAWNLITSYEGQYF	TGTGCCTGGAACCTAATAACTTCCTACGAGGGGCAGTACTTC
NA	NA	TRBV10-3	TRBJ1-1	CAISDDRLWNTEAFF	TGTGCCATCAGTGACGACAGATTATGGAACACTGAAGCTTTCTTT
NA	TRBD2	TRBV24-1	TRBJ2-3	CATSDPLAGENTDTQYF	TGTGCCACCAGTGATCCCCTAGCGGGGGAAAACACAGATACGCAGTATTTT
once	TRBD1	TRBV29-1	TRBJ1-1	CSSSNRGEAFF	TGCAGCTCGTCGAACAGGGGGGAGGCTTTCTTT
few	NA	TRBV7-2	TRBJ1-5	CASSPGGGNQPQHF	TGTGCCAGCAGCCCTGGCGGGGGCAATCAGCCCCAGCATTTT
NA	NA	TRBV7-2	TRBJ1-2	CASSLDSELINYGYTF	TGTGCCAGCAGCTTAGATTCCGAGCTGATCAACTATGGCTACACCTTC
NA	TRBD1	TRBV7-2	TRBJ2-5	CASSSQGASETQYF	TGTGCCAGCAGCTCCCAGGGGGCGTCGGAGACCCAGTACTTC
NA	TRBD2	TRBV28	TRBJ2-1	CASSRRAGGSYNEQFF	TGTGCCAGCAGCCGTCGAGCGGGGGGGTCATACAATGAGCAGTTCTTC
once	NA	TRBV12-5	TRBJ2-7	CASGPQLGGYEQYF	TGTGCTAGTGGTCCACAGTTGGGGGGCTACGAGCAGTACTTC
NA	TRBD2	TRBV10-3	TRBJ2-4	CAISESGTSGGLAKNIQYF	TGTGCCATCAGTGAGTCGGGGACTAGCGGGGGCTTAGCCAAAAACATTCAGTACTTC
NA	NA	TRBV4-1	TRBJ2-5	CASSRTGPRETQYF	TGCGCCAGCAGCCGTACAGGGCCCAGGGAGACCCAGTACTTC
NA	NA	TRBV7-2	TRBJ2-7	CASSSQGYEQYF	TGTGCCAGCAGCTCCCAGGGTTACGAGCAGTACTTC
NA	TRBD2	TRBV24-1	TRBJ2-3	CATSRLAGGPDTQYF	TGTGCCACCAGCAGACTAGCGGGGGGGCCTGATACGCAGTATTTT
once	NA	TRBV6-5	TRBJ2-6	CASSYENSGANVLTF	TGTGCCAGCAGTTACGAGAACTCTGGGGCCAACGTCCTGACTTTC
NA	NA	TRBV12-5	TRBJ1-6	CASGRMSSYNSPLHF	TGTGCTAGTGGTAGAATGAGCTCCTATAATTCACCCCTCCACTTT
NA	TRBD1	TRBV19	TRBJ1-5	CASRPNRGDRQPQHF	TGTGCCAGTCGACCCAACCGAGGGGACAGACAGCCCCAGCATTTT
NA	NA	TRBV4-2	TRBJ2-1	CASSQDLTRSSYNEQFF	TGTGCCAGCAGCCAAGATCTTACTAGGTCCTCCTACAATGAGCAGTTCTTC
NA	TRBD2	TRBV15	TRBJ2-7	CATSRSLAEGYEQYF	TGTGCCACCAGCCGGAGTCTAGCGGAGGGCTACGAGCAGTACTTC
NA	NA	TRBV4-2	TRBJ2-3	CASSQDLALSTDTQYF	TGTGCCAGCAGCCAAGATCTAGCGCTAAGCACAGATACGCAGTATTTT
NA	TRBD1	TRBV19	TRBJ2-1	CASSTRQGYNEQFF	TGTGCCAGTAGCACCCGACAGGGGTACAATGAGCAGTTCTTC
NA	NA	TRBV27	TRBJ2-7	CASSLWLGYEQYF	TGTGCCAGCAGTTTATGGCTAGGCTACGAGCAGTACTTC
NA	TRBD1	TRBV5-1	TRBJ1-3	CASSDQTGSRRTIYF	TGCGCCAGCAGCGATCAGACAGGGAGTCGGCGCACCATATATTTT
NA	NA	TRBV7-8	TRBJ2-7	CASSVRRVKPYEQYF	TGTGCCAGCAGCGTTAGACGGGTCAAACCCTACGAGCAGTACTTC
once	NA	TRBV19	TRBJ1-4	CASSLQGDEKLFF	TGTGCCAGTAGTCTGCAGGGTGATGAAAAACTGTTTTTT
NA	TRBD1	TRBV11-2	TRBJ2-7	CASSLRARTGVYEQYF	TGTGCCAGCAGCCTTCGAGCGAGGACAGGGGTGTACGAGCAGTACTTC
NA	NA	TRBV4-2	TRBJ2-1	CASSQGATLDEQFF	TGTGCCAGCAGCCAAGGGGCGACGCTGGATGAGCAGTTCTTC
once	TRBD1	TRBV28	TRBJ1-5	CASTPSRGGSQPQHF	TGTGCCAGCACCCCCTCCAGAGGGGGCAGTCAGCCCCAGCATTTT
NA	TRBD2	TRBV6-1	TRBJ2-7	CASSEPREGEQYF	TGTGCCAGCAGTGAACCTAGGGAGGGCGAGCAGTACTTC
few	TRBD1	TRBV28	TRBJ1-5	CASSVGTASNQPQHF	TGTGCCAGCAGTGTCGGGACAGCTAGCAATCAGCCCCAGCATTTT
NA	NA	TRBV19	TRBJ1-2	CASSTTAYGYTF	TGTGCCAGTAGCACGACAGCCTATGGCTACACCTTC
NA	NA	TRBV4-1	TRBJ2-5	CASSQDGGGTGRETQYF	TGCGCCAGCAGCCAAGATGGCGGGGGCACAGGGAGAGAGACCCAGTACTTC
NA	NA	TRBV20-1	TRBJ1-2	CSGGLHIGYTF	TGCAGTGGGGGGCTGCATATTGGCTACACCTTC
NA	TRBD2	TRBV6-2/TRBV6-3	TRBJ2-1	CASSFRTSGIGSYNEQFF	TGTGCCAGCAGTTTCCGGACTAGCGGGATCGGTTCCTACAATGAGCAGTTCTTC
NA	TRBD1	TRBV14	TRBJ1-1	CASSHLTGGLMGRTTEAFF	TGTGCCAGCAGCCACCTGACAGGGGGATTAATGGGGAGAACGACTGAAGCTTTCTTT
few	TRBD1	TRBV6-5	TRBJ1-1	CASRTRQGANTEAFF	TGTGCCAGCAGAACACGACAGGGAGCGAACACTGAAGCTTTCTTT
once	TRBD2	TRBV7-9	TRBJ2-5	CASSSSGGARETQYF	TGTGCCAGCAGCTCAAGCGGGGGGGCTCGGGAGACCCAGTACTTC
NA	NA	TRBV7-2	TRBJ1-1	CASSPGWSPNTEAFF	TGTGCCAGCAGTCCCGGGTGGTCCCCAAACACTGAAGCTTTCTTT
NA	TRBD2	TRBV30	TRBJ2-7	CAWNPGTSGRGGEQYF	TGTGCCTGGAACCCCGGGACTAGCGGGAGAGGGGGTGAGCAGTACTTC
once	NA	TRBV4-3	TRBJ1-6	CASSQAVRAPLHF	TGCGCCAGCAGCCAAGCTGTCCGAGCACCCCTCCACTTT
NA	NA	TRBV11-3	TRBJ1-2	CASSLDPTGWGYTF	TGTGCCAGCAGCTTAGACCCGACAGGCTGGGGCTACACCTTC
few	TRBD1	TRBV6-5	TRBJ1-2	CASSPPGQGNYGYTF	TGTGCCAGCAGTCCTCCGGGACAGGGGAACTATGGCTACACCTTC
few	NA	TRBV6-2/TRBV6-3	TRBJ1-1	CASSRRENTEAFF	TGTGCCAGCAGTCGCCGGGAGAACACTGAAGCTTTCTTT
NA	NA	TRBV19	TRBJ1-2	CASMRTGDSQANYGYTF	TGTGCCAGTATGAGGACTGGGGATAGTCAAGCTAACTATGGCTACACCTTC
NA	NA	TRBV6-5	TRBJ2-4	CASRSPLRIQYF	TGTGCCAGCAGGTCCCCTCTCCGCATTCAGTACTTC
NA	NA	TRBV19	TRBJ1-2	CASRRTAQTYGYTF	TGTGCCAGTAGGCGGACAGCACAGACCTATGGCTACACCTTC